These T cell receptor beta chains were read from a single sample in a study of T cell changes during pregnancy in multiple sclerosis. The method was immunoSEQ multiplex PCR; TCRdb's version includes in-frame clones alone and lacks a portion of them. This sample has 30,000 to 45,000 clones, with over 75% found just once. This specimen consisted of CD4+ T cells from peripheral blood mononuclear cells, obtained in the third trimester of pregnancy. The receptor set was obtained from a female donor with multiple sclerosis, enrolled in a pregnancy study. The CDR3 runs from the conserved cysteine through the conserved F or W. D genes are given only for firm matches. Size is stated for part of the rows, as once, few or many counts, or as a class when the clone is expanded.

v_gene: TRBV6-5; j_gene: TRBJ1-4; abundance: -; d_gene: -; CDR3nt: TGTGCCAGCAGTTACTCGACGGCACAGGGTAATGAAAAACTGTTTTTT; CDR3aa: CASSYSTAQGNEKLFF
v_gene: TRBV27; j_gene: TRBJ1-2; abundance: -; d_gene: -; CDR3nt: TGTGCCAGCAGTACCCCCCGGGGGGCGGTCTATGGCTACACCTTC; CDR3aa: CASSTPRGAVYGYTF
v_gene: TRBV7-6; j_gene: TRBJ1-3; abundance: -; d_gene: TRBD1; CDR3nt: TGTGCCAGCAGCTCGGACAGGGGTTCTGGAAACACCATATATTTT; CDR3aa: CASSSDRGSGNTIYF
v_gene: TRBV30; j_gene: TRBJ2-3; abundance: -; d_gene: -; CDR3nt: TGTGCCTGGACCCCAGGGCATATAACGAACAGGGTTGATACGCAGTATTTT; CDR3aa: CAWTPGHITNRVDTQYF
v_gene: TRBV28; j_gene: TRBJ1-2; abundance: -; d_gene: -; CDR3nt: TGTGCCAGCAGTAGAACTGAAGCGGACCGCCGCACCTTC; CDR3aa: CASSRTEADRRTF
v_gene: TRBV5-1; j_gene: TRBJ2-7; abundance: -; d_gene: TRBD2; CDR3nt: TGCGCCAGCAGCCCAGGCTCACTAGCGGAAACCTACGAGCAGTACTTC; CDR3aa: CASSPGSLAETYEQYF
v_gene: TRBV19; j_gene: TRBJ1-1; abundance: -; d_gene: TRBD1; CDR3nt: TGTGCCAGTAGTATAGGAAGGGGGCAGACTGAAGCTTTCTTT; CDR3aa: CASSIGRGQTEAFF
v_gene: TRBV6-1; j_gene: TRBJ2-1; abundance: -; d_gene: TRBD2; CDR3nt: TGTGCCAGCAGTCGCCTAGGACTAGGGTACAATGAGCAGTTCTTC; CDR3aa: CASSRLGLGYNEQFF
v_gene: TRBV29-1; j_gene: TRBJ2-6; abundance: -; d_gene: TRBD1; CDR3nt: TGCAGCGTCGGACAGGGCCTCTTATCTGGGGCCAACGTCCTGACTTTC; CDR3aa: CSVGQGLLSGANVLTF
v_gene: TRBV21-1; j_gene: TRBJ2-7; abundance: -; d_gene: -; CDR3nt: TGTGCCAGCAGCAAAGATCGACTAGCGGGAGGGCCCTCGAGCGAGCAGTACTTC; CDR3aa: CASSKDRLAGGPSSEQYF
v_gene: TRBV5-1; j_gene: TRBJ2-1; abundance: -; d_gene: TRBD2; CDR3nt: TGCGCCAGCAGCTTGGGTGTGGCTAGCGGGAGGGCCGCCTACAATGAGCAGTTCTTC; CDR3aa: CASSLGVASGRAAYNEQFF
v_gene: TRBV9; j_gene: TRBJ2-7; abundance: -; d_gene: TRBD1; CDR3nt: TGTGCCAGCAGCTCCCGGACAGGCGCCCAGTACTTC; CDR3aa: CASSSRTGAQYF
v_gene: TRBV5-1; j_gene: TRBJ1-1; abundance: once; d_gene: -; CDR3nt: TGCGCCAGCAGCAGAACTGAACCTCGGGGGAACACTGAAGCTTTCTTT; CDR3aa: CASSRTEPRGNTEAFF
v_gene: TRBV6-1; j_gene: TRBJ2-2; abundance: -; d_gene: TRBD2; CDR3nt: TGTGCCAGCAGTGAAGGGAGCCTAGCGGGCCGCCGTTCCTTCACCGGGGAGCTGTTTTTT; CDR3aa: CASSEGSLAGRRSFTGELFF
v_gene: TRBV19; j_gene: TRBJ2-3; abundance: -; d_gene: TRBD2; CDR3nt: TGTGCCAGTAGCCCCAGGACTAGCAGATTCACAGATACGCAGTATTTT; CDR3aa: CASSPRTSRFTDTQYF
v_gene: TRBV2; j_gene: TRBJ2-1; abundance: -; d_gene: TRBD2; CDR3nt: TGTGCCAGCAGCGACTATAGACTAGCGGGAGAGTACAATGAGCAGTTCTTC; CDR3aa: CASSDYRLAGEYNEQFF
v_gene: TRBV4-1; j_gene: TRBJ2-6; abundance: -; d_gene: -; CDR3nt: TGCGCCAGCAGCCAAGTAGGATCAGGAGCCAACGTCCTGACTTTC; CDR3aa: CASSQVGSGANVLTF
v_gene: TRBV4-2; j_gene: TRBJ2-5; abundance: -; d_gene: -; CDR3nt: TGTGCCAGCAGCCGCCGTCGAGGCGGCCTCCAAGAGACCCAGTACTTC; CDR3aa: CASSRRRGGLQETQYF
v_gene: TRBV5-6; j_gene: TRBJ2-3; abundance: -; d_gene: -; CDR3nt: TGTGCCAGCAATTTTGGGACTGAAGGTACGCAGTATTTT; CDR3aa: CASNFGTEGTQYF
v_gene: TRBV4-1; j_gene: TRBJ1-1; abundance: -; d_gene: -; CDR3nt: TGCGCCAGCAGCCAAGAGCAGGGATCTTCAGCTTTCTTT; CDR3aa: CASSQEQGSSAFF
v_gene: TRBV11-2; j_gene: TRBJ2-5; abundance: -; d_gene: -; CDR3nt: TGTGCCAGCAGCTTAGATTTTGGGGGCGCGGAGACCCAGTACTTC; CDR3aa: CASSLDFGGAETQYF
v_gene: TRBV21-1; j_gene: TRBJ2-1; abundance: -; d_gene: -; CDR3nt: TGTGCCAGCAGCACTACTAGCGGGAGTACCACCACCTACAATGAGCAGTTCTTC; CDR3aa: CASSTTSGSTTTYNEQFF
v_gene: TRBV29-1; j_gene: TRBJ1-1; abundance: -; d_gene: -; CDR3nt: TGCAGCGTTGTTAGCTCCGGCAGGGCCAACACTGAAGCTTTCTTC; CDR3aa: CSVVSSGRANTEAFF
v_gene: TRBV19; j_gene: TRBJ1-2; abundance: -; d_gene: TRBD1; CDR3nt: TGTGCCAGTAGTACGGGACAGCGCACCGCGAATGGCTACACCTTC; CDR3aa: CASSTGQRTANGYTF
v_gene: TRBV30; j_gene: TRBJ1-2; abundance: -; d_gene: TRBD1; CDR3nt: TGTGCCTGGAGTTTCACCAGGGGGCGCACCGCTGGCTACACCTTC; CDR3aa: CAWSFTRGRTAGYTF